Shown below are 24 T cell receptor beta chains from a single sample sequenced in a study of shared clonotypes between healthy human individuals (dated by TCRdb to the early 2020s). The library relied on the immunoSEQ multiplex PCR assay. Not all clones reach the TCRdb copy of this immuneACCESS table, which keeps in-frame sequences only. Checked studies attribute under half of the gap to unresolved V genes and leave the rest unexplained. This sample is represented by roughly 680,000 clones; roughly two thirds of them were singletons. Of the sample, approximately 2% falls within the top ten clones. The sequenced material came from memory CD4+ T cells sorted from blood. What this sample's cell subset or site label stands for: CD45RA-negative fraction. The receptors originated from a woman aged 25 to 39 in good health.

This clone occurred once. The gene calls are TRBV30 and TRBJ2-1, with D tentatively TRBD2 (6 bases). CDR1 and CDR2 from the germline V gene are GTSNPN and SVGIG (reference sequence). V gave up 3 bases and J gave up 2 bases, with 8 bases separating them. This CDR3 has 13 residues. The CDR3 region is CAWRRGTYNEQFF. CDR3 in DNA: TGTGCCTGGAGGCGCGGGACCTACAATGAGCAGTTCTTC.

V gene TRBV19 combines with J gene TRBJ2-5; D tentatively fits TRBD1 or TRBD2 (6 bases each). The germline gives CDR1 LNHDA, CDR2 SQIVND (reference sequence). V lost 5 bases and J lost 5, with 15 bases in between. CDR3 size: 14 residues. The CDR3 region has the DNA TGTGCCAGTAGTTCTGGCAGGGGAGGCGAGACCCAGTACTTC. It yields the protein CASSSGRGGETQYF.

V usage is TRBV19 and J usage is TRBJ1-2; 10 nucleotides line up with TRBD1. The CDR3 consists of 17 residues. V lost 7 bases and J lost 4; bases outside the gene matches: 15. Germline lookup yields CDR1 LNHDA and CDR2 SQIVND (reference sequence). CDR3 amino acids: CASTAETGGFISYGYTF. The CDR3 DNA reads TGTGCCAGTACCGCTGAGACAGGGGGCTTTATCTCCTATGGCTACACCTTC.

This clone was recorded once. The chain is built from TRBV28 and TRBJ2-7, with D possibly called TRBD1 or TRBD2 (5 bases each). V was pared by 5 bases and J by 3 bases, with 20 bases between. Germline-derived CDR1 and CDR2 are MDHEN and SYDVKM. The CDR3 has 16 residues. The CDR3 DNA reads TGTGCCAGCAGTCCAAGCCCCGGGACGGGAATCTACGAGCAGTACTTC. Its translation is CASSPSPGTGIYEQYF.

Points on this clone: Other nucleotide sequences from this sample produce the same CDR3. The J gene is TRBJ2-1, the V gene TRBV4-1; D is ambiguous. CDR1 is MGHRA, CDR2 YSYEKL, per germline. With 1 base removed from V and 2 bases from J, the gap between germline ends came to 12 bases. The CDR3 consists of 16 residues. CDR3 region: CASSQGPGRTYNEQFF. Written as DNA, the CDR3 is TGCGCCAGCAGCCAAGGGCCGGGCCGCACCTACAATGAGCAGTTCTTC.

The chain recombines TRBV4-1 with TRBJ1-3; D is possibly TRBD1 (5 bases). V lost 1 base and J lost 0, with 19 bases in between. The CDR3 has 19 residues. The germline CDR1 and CDR2 sequences are MGHRA and YSYEKL. CDR3 DNA: TGCGCCAGCAGCCAAGGTTTCAGGGTTCTTGCTAACTCTGGAAACACCATATATTTT. This codes for CASSQGFRVLANSGNTIYF.

CDR3 in amino acids: CASSIPAGNPQFF. Here the CDR3 DNA reads TGTGCCAGTAGTATACCCGCGGGGAATCCTCAGTTCTTC. V is TRBV19 and J is TRBJ2-1, with TRBD2 as a possible D gene (6 bases). V was trimmed by 2 bases and J by 13 bases, leaving 15 bases between them. The CDR3 is 13 residues long. Germline V gene lookup returns CDR1 LNHDA and CDR2 SQIVND (reference sequence).

The chain has TRBV18 and TRBJ1-1; D remains ambiguous. Trimming took 3 bases from V and 3 from J, leaving 11 bases between them. The CDR3 is 14 amino acids. Looked up from germline, CDR1 is KGHSH and CDR2 is LQKENI. The CDR3 is CASSPAGGHTEAFF. The CDR3 DNA sequence: TGTGCCAGCTCACCCGCAGGCGGGCACACTGAAGCTTTCTTT.

V and J are TRBV5-1 and TRBJ2-1, with a weak D call TRBD1 (6 bases). Germline loops: CDR1 SGHRS, CDR2 YFSETQ. CDR3 size: 15 residues. V dropped 4 bases and J dropped 4 bases, with 15 bases sitting between them. CDR3 nucleotides: TGCGCCAGCAGCAAGGACAGCGGACTTTACAATGAGCAGTTCTTC. Translating it yields CASSKDSGLYNEQFF.

The CDR3, as DNA: TGCGCCAGCGGACAGGGGGAAGCATCTGGGGCCAACGTCCTGACTTTC. It yields the protein CASGQGEASGANVLTF. The rearrangement links TRBV5-1 to TRBJ2-6, with 10 bases that match TRBD1. The CDR3 sequence is 16 residues long. Germline assignment: CDR1 SGHRS and CDR2 YFSETQ. J lost 1 base, V lost 7 bases, and 5 bases had no gene match.

This chain connects TRBV7-8 to TRBJ2-3, with 9 bases that match TRBD2. The CDR3 spans 17 residues. Germline loops: CDR1 SGHVS, CDR2 FQNEAQ. V gave up 2 bases and J gave up 6 bases; unmatched junction bases: 12. For the CDR3, the DNA is TGTGCCAGCAGCTTACGGGTAGCGGGAGACCACATGGATACGCAGTATTTT. This gives the protein CASSLRVAGDHMDTQYF.

The chain combines TRBV18 with TRBJ2-7; D may be TRBD2 (5 bases). From germline, CDR1 is KGHSH and CDR2 LQKENI. The V and J ends lost 5 bases and 1 base respectively, with 15 bases between them. The CDR3 runs 15 residues. CDR3 sequence: CASSATILSSYEQYF. The CDR3 region has the DNA TGTGCCAGCTCAGCGACTATTTTAAGTTCCTACGAGCAGTACTTC. Together with reference TRBV18 and TRBJ2-7, the CDR3 gives the full variable domain: NAGVMQNPRHLVRRRGQEARLRCSPMKGHSHVYWYRQLPEEGLKFMVYLQKENIIDESGMPKERFSAEFPKEGPSILRIQQVVRGDSAAYFCASSATILSSYEQYFGPGTRLTVT.

V and J are TRBV7-9 and TRBJ2-2; either TRBD1 or TRBD2 may supply D (5 bases each). Trimming removed 5 bases at V and 6 bases at J, with 13 bases between. Germline V lookup: CDR1 SEHNR, CDR2 FQNEAQ (reference sequence). This CDR3 contains 14 residues. The CDR3 DNA sequence: TGTGCCAGCAGCCAGGGCGGGCGAGCCGGGGAGCTGTTTTTT. It encodes CASSQGGRAGELFF. The whole variable domain, remainder taken from reference TRBV7-9 and TRBJ2-2, is DTGVSQNPRHKITKRGQNVTFRCDPISEHNRLYWYRQTLGQGPEFLTYFQNEAQLEKSRLLSDRFSAERPKGSFSTLEIQRTEQGDSAMYLCASSQGGRAGELFFGEGSRLTVL.

Concerning this clone: The same CDR3 can be traced to other DNA sequences in this sample. The J gene is TRBJ1-2, the V gene TRBV28; TRBD1 is a possible D gene (6 bases). The V and J ends lost 5 bases and 3 bases respectively, with 10 bases between them. CDR1 and CDR2 from the germline V gene are MDHEN and SYDVKM. This CDR3 has 13 residues. CDR3 DNA sequence: TGTGCCAGCAGTCCGGACAGCTACTATGGCTACACCTTC. Residues: CASSPDSYYGYTF.

This clone was counted only a few times. The genes are TRBV5-1 and TRBJ2-1; D is possibly TRBD1 (5 bases). CDR1 and CDR2 (germline): SGHRS, YFSETQ. The CDR3 runs 14 residues. Deletions cut 8 bases from V and 0 bases from J, with 12 bases between. CDR3 sequence reads: CASGASSSYNEQFF. The DNA of the CDR3 is TGCGCCAGTGGGGCTTCGAGCTCCTACAATGAGCAGTTCTTC.

The rearrangement uses TRBV28 and TRBJ1-6, with 7 bases fitting TRBD1. The V segment lost 6 bases and the J segment 6 bases; nucleotides outside the gene matches: 14. Germline V gives CDR1 MDHEN, CDR2 SYDVKM. CDR3 length: 17 residues. Here the CDR3 DNA reads TGTGCCAGCAGCCGCTATGGGTCAGGGGGAATTAATTCACCCCTCCACTTT. Residues: CASSRYGSGGINSPLHF.

The chain joins TRBV4-1 to TRBJ1-1; the D gene is possibly TRBD1 (5 bases). CDR3 size: 13 residues. Trimming left V 1 base short and J 5 bases short, with 8 bases between. The germline CDR1 and CDR2 sequences are MGHRA and YSYEKL. The CDR3 DNA sequence: TGCGCCAGCAGCCAAGGAAAGGGGACTGAAGCTTTCTTT. Amino acids: CASSQGKGTEAFF.

This clone was counted only a few times. The chain is built from TRBV5-1 and TRBJ2-4; tentative D call: TRBD1 (6 bases). Trimming shortened V by 9 bases and J by 7 bases, and 23 bases separated the two germline ends. In germline, CDR1 is SGHRS, CDR2 YFSETQ. The CDR3 consists of 15 residues. The CDR3 loop reads CATRQAPIAGNIQYF. The CDR3 DNA follows: TGCGCCACCAGACAGGCTCCGATTGCAGGGAACATTCAGTACTTC.

The chain uses TRBV7-2 and TRBJ2-3, with 7 bases aligning to TRBD1. V lost 4 bases to trimming and J lost 3 bases; unmatched junction nucleotides: 10. Germline V gene lookup returns CDR1 SGHTA and CDR2 FQGNSA. The CDR3 spans 16 residues. Here the CDR3 reads CASSSRDRATTDTQYF. The CDR3 region has the DNA TGTGCCAGCAGCTCCCGAGACAGGGCAACGACAGATACGCAGTATTTT.

This clone was seen only once. This chain joins TRBV5-4 and TRBJ2-3; D uncertain. The germline V gene has CDR1 SGHNT and CDR2 YYREEE (reference sequence). The CDR3 totals 14 residues. Trimming took off 0 bases at V and 8 bases at J, with 13 bases between the two ends. In nucleotides, the CDR3 is TGTGCCAGCAGCTTGGACGGTCCGTTGGGTACGCAGTATTTT. It encodes CASSLDGPLGTQYF.

V usage is TRBV14 and J usage is TRBJ2-5, with 8 bases that match TRBD2. The J call may be faulty, since TRBJ2-7 better matches the DNA end. There are 15 residues in the CDR3. Germline CDR1 reads SGHDN; CDR2 reads FVKESK. In DNA form, the CDR3 reads TGTGCCAGCAGCCAGATCCTAGCGGGCTCCTACGAGCAGTACTTC. Amino acids: CASSQILAGSYEQYF.

The J gene is TRBJ2-7, the V gene TRBV28; D might be TRBD1 (5 bases). CDR1 is MDHEN, CDR2 SYDVKM, per germline. Between the trimmed V and J ends, which lost 6 bases and 3 bases, there was a span of 9 bases. The CDR3 loop spans 12 amino acids. CDR3 loop: CASRKGVYEQYF. In nucleotides, the CDR3 is TGTGCCAGCAGAAAAGGGGTCTACGAGCAGTACTTC.

The chain carries TRBV28 and TRBJ2-7; the D gene is possibly TRBD2 (5 bases). CDR3 length equals 15 residues. Trimming removed 5 bases at V and 0 bases at J, with 14 bases between. In germline, CDR1 is MDHEN, CDR2 SYDVKM. CDR3 in amino acids: CASSLGLPFSYEQYF. DNA for the CDR3: TGTGCCAGCAGTCTAGGACTCCCATTCTCCTACGAGCAGTACTTC. Based on the CDR3 plus reference TRBV28 and TRBJ2-7, the full variable domain is DVKVTQSSRYLVKRTGEKVFLECVQDMDHENMFWYRQDPGLGLRLIYFSYDVKMKEKGDIPEGYSVSREKKERFSLILESASTNQTSMYLCASSLGLPFSYEQYFGPGTRLTVT.

This clone appeared a few times. The J gene is TRBJ1-1, the V gene TRBV5-1; D perhaps matches TRBD1 (5 bases). In germline, CDR1 is SGHRS, CDR2 YFSETQ. The CDR3 is 12 amino acids. Between the trimmed V and J ends, which lost 1 base and 10 bases, there was a span of 11 bases. The CDR3 DNA reads as TGCGCCAGCAGCTTGAGGGACGGGTTAGCTTTCTTT. Its protein product is CASSLRDGLAFF. Combining the CDR3 with reference TRBV5-1 and TRBJ1-1 gives the whole variable domain KAGVTQTPRYLIKTRGQQVTLSCSPISGHRSVSWYQQTPGQGLQFLFEYFSETQRNKGNFPGRFSGRQFSNSRSEMNVSTLELGDSALYLCASSLRDGLAFFGQGTRLTVV.